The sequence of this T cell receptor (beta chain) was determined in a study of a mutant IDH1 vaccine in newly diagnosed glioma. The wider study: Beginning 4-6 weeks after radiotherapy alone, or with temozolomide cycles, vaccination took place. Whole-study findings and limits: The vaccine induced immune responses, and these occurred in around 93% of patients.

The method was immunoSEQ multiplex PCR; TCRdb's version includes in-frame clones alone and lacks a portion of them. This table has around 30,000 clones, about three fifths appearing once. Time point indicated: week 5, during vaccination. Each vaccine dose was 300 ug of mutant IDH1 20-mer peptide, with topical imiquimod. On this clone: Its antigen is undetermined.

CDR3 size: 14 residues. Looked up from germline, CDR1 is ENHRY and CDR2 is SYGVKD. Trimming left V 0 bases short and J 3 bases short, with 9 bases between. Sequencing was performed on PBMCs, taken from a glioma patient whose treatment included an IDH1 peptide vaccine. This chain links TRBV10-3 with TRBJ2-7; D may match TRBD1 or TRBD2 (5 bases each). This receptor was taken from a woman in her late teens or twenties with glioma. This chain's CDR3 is CAISESGESYEQYF. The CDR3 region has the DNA TGTGCCATCAGTGAGTCAGGGGAGAGCTACGAGCAGTACTTC.